This TCR beta chain was sequenced in a study of blood T cell repertoires in COVID-19. The overall study: PBMCs, B-cell-depleted T cells, or T cells were the source of the cDNA or gDNA that made up the material.

Here immunoSEQ multiplex PCR was the method, and the copy in TCRdb shows in-frame clones only, minus some. Seen here are approximately 260,000 clones, about 90% observed once, and the top ten hold 9.5% to 13%. The sample comprised peripheral blood. The origin of this receptor is a woman aged 70 to 79 with COVID-19, enrolled during active disease.

This CDR3 reads CASSQKAGQNTGELFF. The CDR3 DNA follows: TGTGCCAGCAGCCAAAAAGCGGGTCAGAACACCGGGGAGCTGTTTTTT. The chain joins TRBV4-2 to TRBJ2-2, with D perhaps TRBD2 (6 bases). Germline V CDR1 and CDR2: LGHNA, YNFKEQ. This CDR3 is 16 amino acids long. Trimming left V 2 bases short and J 1 base short, with 11 bases between.